This note documents a single TCR beta chain sequence. Antigen specificity is unknown. Only cases whose brain tissue showed the highest T cell transcript signatures were sequenced. The sample originates from a study of brain T cells in children with intractable seizures. Assay: immunoSEQ multiplex PCR; the TCRdb copy retains only in-frame clones and omits some. The sample holds 75,000 to 80,000 clones, around 93% seen once. The CDR3 consists of 16 residues. Germline V gives CDR1 GTSNPN, CDR2 SVGIG (reference sequence). Trimming cost V 0 bases and J 0 bases, with 13 bases left between them. General observations from the study: Patients' HCMV serostatus was unknown; virus specificity rests on CDR3 similarity alone.

The material sequenced was peripheral blood, taken at surgery. V gene TRBV30 combines with J gene TRBJ2-3; D uncertain. The source of this sequence is a boy under two years old with tuberous sclerosis and intractable seizures. The CDR3 here is CAWSVLGKISTDTQYF. The CDR3 nucleotides read TGTGCCTGGAGTGTTTTGGGGAAGATTAGCACAGATACGCAGTATTTT. Together with reference TRBV30 and TRBJ2-3, the CDR3 gives the full variable domain: SQTIHQWPATLVQPVGSPLSLECTVEGTSNPNLYWYRQAAGRGLQLLFYSVGIGQISSEVPQNLSASRPQDRQFILSSKKLLLSDSGFYLCAWSVLGKISTDTQYFGPGTRLTVL.